Listed here is a single TCR beta chain. Its antigen is currently unknown. Amplified regions were TCR beta CDR3 sequences from RNA transcripts. The HTBI primer set was used in a first-round RT-PCR of the TCR CDR3. One entry per CDR3 protein, called by TCRdb with MiXCR from the multiplex PCR reads. The top ten hold approximately 46% of the sample, which has approximately 210,000 distinct CDR3 sequences, 17% seen once. This record comes from a study of T cells in Graves' hyperthyroidism and ophthalmopathy. Whole-study results and caveats: A 13 V-J model separated ophthalmopathy from stable hyperthyroidism.

Uncontrolled infection, other autoimmune disease, pregnancy or lactation disqualified patients from enrolment. This TCR was recovered from a man aged 45-60 years with Graves' hyperthyroidism. The material sequenced was blood.

In DNA form, the CDR3 reads TGTGCCAGCAGCCAAGCGGGGTCTTACGAGCAGTACTTC. This encodes CASSQAGSYEQYF. The V gene is TRBV3-1, the J gene TRBJ2-7; weak D call: TRBD2 (5 bases). Germline V CDR1 and CDR2: LGHDT, YNNKEL (reference sequence). The CDR3 loop spans 13 amino acids. The V gene lost 1 base and the J gene lost 4 bases, with 8 bases spanning the gap.